This T cell receptor (beta chain) stems from a study of blood T cell repertoires in COVID-19. Study details: There were acute and convalescent COVID-19 samples, and they came from the United States, Italy and Spain. Sources were T cells, B-cell-depleted T cells, or PBMCs; the material itself was cDNA or gDNA.

This clone came up once. V trimming: 3 bases; J trimming: 5 bases; junction bases outside the gene matches: 12. CDR3 length: 17 residues. Germline CDR1 MNHNS, CDR2 SASEGT. The data were produced by immunoSEQ multiplex PCR, yet TCRdb's version contains in-frame clones alone and is incomplete. The sample lists more than 250,000 clones; roughly 86% were seen once. This sequence was found in a human donor in a cohort sampled during active COVID-19. The sample comprised peripheral blood. The chain couples TRBV6-1 to TRBJ2-5, with 10 bases aligning to TRBD1. The CDR3 coding sequence is TGTGCCAGCAGTGACACCCCCGGGACAGGGGAGGGGGAGACCCAGTACTTC. It encodes CASSDTPGTGEGETQYF.